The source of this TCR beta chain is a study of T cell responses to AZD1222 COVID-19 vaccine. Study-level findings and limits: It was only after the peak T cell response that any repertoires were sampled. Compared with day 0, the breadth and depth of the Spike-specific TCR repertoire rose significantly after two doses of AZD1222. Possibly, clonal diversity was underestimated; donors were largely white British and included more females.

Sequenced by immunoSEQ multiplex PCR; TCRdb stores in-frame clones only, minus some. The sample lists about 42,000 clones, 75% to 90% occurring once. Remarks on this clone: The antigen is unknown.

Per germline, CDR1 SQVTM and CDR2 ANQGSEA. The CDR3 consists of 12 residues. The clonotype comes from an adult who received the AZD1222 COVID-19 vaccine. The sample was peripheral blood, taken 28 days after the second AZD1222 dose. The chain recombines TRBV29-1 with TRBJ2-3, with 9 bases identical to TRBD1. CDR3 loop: CSLGQGWDTQYF. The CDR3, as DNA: TGCAGTTTAGGACAGGGGTGGGATACGCAGTATTTT.